The T cell receptor beta chain described here comes from a study of identical twins. This clonotype has just a few counts. TCRdb reanalysed the 5' RACE reads using MiXCR and keeps one entry per CDR3 protein. In the table there are around 510,000 distinct CDR3 sequences, roughly an eighth of which are singletons. Deletions cut 3 bases from V and 7 bases from J, with 10 bases between. Germline values: CDR1 MDHEN, CDR2 SYDVKM. The CDR3 length is 14 residues. In addition, the sample was reused for a study of yellow fever vaccine responses in identical twins.

This receptor was taken from a woman under 30 in good health. The J gene is TRBJ1-6, the V gene TRBV28; D unresolved. The sample consisted of CD4+ T cells sorted from blood. CDR3 sequence: CASSLLRNNSPLHF. The CDR3 nucleotides read TGTGCCAGCAGTTTGTTACGGAACAATTCACCCCTCCACTTT. The entire variable domain, with the rest obtained from reference TRBV28 and TRBJ1-6, is as follows: DVKVTQSSRYLVKRTGEKVFLECVQDMDHENMFWYRQDPGLGLRLIYFSYDVKMKEKGDIPEGYSVSREKKERFSLILESASTNQTSMYLCASSLLRNNSPLHFGNGTRLTVT.